The T cell receptor (beta chain) under discussion was sequenced for a study of cytomegalovirus exposure and HLA in healthy donors. About the study: Assignment to the Caucasian-associated ancestry cluster applied to about 80% of the approximately 360 genotyped donors. The study's findings and limits: Other equally common chains were less clonally expanded than HLA-associated TCR beta chains, a later analysis showed. A later analysis associated 15,000 or so TCR beta sequences with HLA alleles at a 0.05 false discovery rate.

Germline V gives CDR1 WNHNN, CDR2 SYGVQD (reference sequence). This CDR3 spans 15 amino acids. V was cut by 3 bases and J by 0 bases, with 8 bases left in between. Concerning this clone itself: Its antigen is not identified.

PCR employed 60 Vbeta and 13 Jbeta primers. Measured with immunoSEQ multiplex PCR; TCRdb has only the in-frame clones, and not every one. The sample consists of 100,000 to 150,000 clones, 75% to 85% of them appearing once. V usage is TRBV10-1 and J usage is TRBJ2-2; tentative D call: TRBD1 (5 bases). The sequencing sample was made of PBMCs. The source is a man aged 50 or older in good health and CMV-seronegative. CDR3 DNA sequence: TGCGCCAGCAGTGATGCAGGGACGAACACCGGGGAGCTGTTTTTT. It codes for CASSDAGTNTGELFF.